Shown below are 20 T cell receptor beta chains from a single sample sequenced in a study of T cells in Graves' hyperthyroidism and ophthalmopathy. RNA transcripts gave rise to amplified TCR beta CDR3 regions. The TCR CDR3 first-round RT-PCR relied on the HTBI primer set. TCRdb fed the multiplex PCR reads into MiXCR, producing one record per CDR3 protein. The sample yields 450,000 to 650,000 distinct CDR3 sequences, about 14% seen once. The sample was blood. The source is a young woman with Graves' ophthalmopathy.

This clonotype was recorded many times. The rearrangement uses TRBV12-3 or TRBV12-4 and TRBJ2-6, with 8 bases lining up with TRBD1. Trimming at V came to 6 bases and at J to 4 bases, leaving 14 bases not matched to a gene. The CDR3 loop spans 18 amino acids. The CDR3 DNA follows: TGTGCCAGCAGGGAAGGGGACAGGTCCCTCCGCGGGGCCAACGTCCTGACTTTC. Translating it yields CASREGDRSLRGANVLTF.

The genes are TRBV20-1 and TRBJ2-7; D remains unclear. Germline loops: CDR1 DFQATT, CDR2 SNEGSKA (reference sequence). The V end was cut by 1 base, the J end by 4 bases, with 23 bases between. The CDR3 sequence is 17 residues long. The CDR3 DNA reads TGCAGTGCTAGAGGGTTAGGGAAGTGTCTAGATAATTACGAGCAGTACTTC. Encoded protein: CSARGLGKCLDNYEQYF.

This clonotype was counted many times. This sequence joins TRBV11-3 and TRBJ2-3, with 12 bases aligning to TRBD2. V was clipped by 1 base and J by 5 bases; unmatched bases: 10. This CDR3 contains 18 residues. Looked up from germline, CDR1 is SGHNT and CDR2 is YENEEA. This CDR3 reads CASSLGDWTSGVKDTQYF. The CDR3 DNA reads TGTGCCAGCAGCTTAGGGGATTGGACTAGCGGGGTAAAAGATACGCAGTATTTT.

The rearrangement joins TRBV13 to TRBJ1-2; 9 bases are shared with TRBD1. V lost 5 bases to trimming and J lost 5 bases; unmatched junction nucleotides: 9. The CDR3 is made up of 15 amino acids. Germline CDR1 and CDR2: PRHDT and FYEKMQ (reference sequence). The CDR3 loop is CASSIWLQGAYGYTF. In DNA, the CDR3 is TGTGCCAGCAGCATCTGGCTACAGGGGGCATATGGCTACACCTTC.

The chain has TRBV28 and TRBJ2-1, with TRBD2 matching over 11 bases. Germline CDR1 MDHEN, CDR2 SYDVKM. V trimming: 4 bases; J trimming: 7 bases; junction bases outside the gene matches: 6. This CDR3 has 15 amino acids. CDR3 sequence: CASSSRTSGLNEQFF. In DNA, the CDR3 is TGTGCCAGCAGTTCCCGGACTAGCGGGTTAAATGAGCAGTTCTTC. Supplemented by reference TRBV28 and TRBJ2-1, the full variable domain reads DVKVTQSSRYLVKRTGEKVFLECVQDMDHENMFWYRQDPGLGLRLIYFSYDVKMKEKGDIPEGYSVSREKKERFSLILESASTNQTSMYLCASSSRTSGLNEQFFGPGTRLTVL.

This clonotype was detected ten times or more. This chain uses TRBV3-1 with TRBJ1-1, with D maybe TRBD1 (5 bases). V gave up 3 bases and J gave up 4 bases, with 9 bases separating them. The CDR3 consists of 13 residues. CDR1 and CDR2 (germline): LGHDT, YNNKEL (reference sequence). This CDR3 reads CASSQSGGTEAFF. For the CDR3, the DNA is TGTGCCAGCAGCCAGAGTGGGGGCACTGAAGCTTTCTTT.

This clonotype was picked up a small number of times. The CDR3 sequence: CASSQGDRGVYNEQFF. CDR3 DNA sequence: TGCGCCAGCAGCCAAGGAGACAGGGGGGTCTACAATGAGCAGTTCTTC. V usage is TRBV4-3 and J usage is TRBJ2-1; TRBD1 matches at 9 bases. Germline V gene lookup returns CDR1 LGHNA and CDR2 YSLEER. The CDR3 extends over 16 amino acids. The V segment lost 1 base and the J segment 3 bases; nucleotides outside the gene matches: 4.

This clonotype was seen repeatedly, ten times or more. The chain uses TRBV27 and TRBJ1-1, with D possibly matching TRBD1 (5 bases). Germline V gene data show CDR1 as MNHEY and CDR2 as SMNVEV (reference sequence). V shed 3 bases and J shed 3 bases, with 11 bases lying between them. CDR3 length: 14 amino acids. For the CDR3, the DNA is TGTGCCAGCAGTTTTGAAGAGGGGTACACTGAAGCTTTCTTT. Its translation: CASSFEEGYTEAFF.

The chain couples TRBV27 to TRBJ1-2; 10 bases are shared with TRBD1. This CDR3 region has 15 residues. Germline CDR1 is MNHEY and CDR2 is SMNVEV (reference sequence). V gave up 2 bases and J gave up 7 bases; unmatched junction bases: 7. DNA of the CDR3: TGTGCCAGCAGTTTAGCGACAGGGGGCAATGTTGGCTACACCTTC. The encoded protein is CASSLATGGNVGYTF.

The chain employs TRBV24-1 and TRBJ1-4, with D tentatively TRBD1 (6 bases). CDR3 length: 15 residues. Looked up from germline, CDR1 is KGHDR and CDR2 is SFDVKD. The V end lost 5 bases, the J end lost 3 bases, and 12 bases lay between the germline ends. The CDR3 DNA reads TGTGCCACCAGTGCTCCGGGGGCATCTAATGAAAAACTGTTTTTT. It translates to CATSAPGASNEKLFF.

This clonotype has just a few counts. V gene TRBV24-1 combines with J gene TRBJ2-2; 7 bases match TRBD2. Germline CDR1 KGHDR, CDR2 SFDVKD. V shed 3 bases and J 4 bases; nucleotides not matched to a gene: 7. CDR3 length: 16 amino acids. The CDR3 loop reads CATSDESGLSTGELFF. The DNA for the CDR3 is TGTGCCACCAGTGATGAATCGGGACTATCCACCGGGGAGCTGTTTTTT.

This clonotype was seen repeatedly, ten times or more. This chain connects TRBV12-3 or TRBV12-4 to TRBJ2-7; 11 bases match TRBD1. Trimming removed 3 bases from V and 6 bases from J; junction bases left unmatched: 7. The CDR3 loop spans 15 amino acids. The CDR3 spells CASSFPGQGVGEQYF. CDR3 coding DNA: TGTGCCAGCAGTTTCCCGGGACAGGGGGTTGGCGAGCAGTACTTC.

This rearrangement joins TRBV19 to TRBJ1-1, with a possible D match to TRBD1 (6 bases). This CDR3 region has 13 residues. V gave up 7 bases and J gave up 1 base, with 10 bases separating them. Germline CDR1 LNHDA, CDR2 SQIVND (reference sequence). CDR3 sequence reads: CASIRGRNTEAFF. In DNA form, the CDR3 reads TGTGCCAGTATCAGGGGTCGGAACACTGAAGCTTTCTTT. Full variable domain (rest looked up from reference TRBV19 and TRBJ1-1): DGGITQSPKYLFRKEGQNVTLSCEQNLNHDAMYWYRQDPGQGLRLIYYSQIVNDFQKGDIAEGYSVSREKKESFPLTVTSAQKNPTAFYLCASIRGRNTEAFFGQGTRLTVV.

The rearrangement uses TRBV19 and TRBJ2-7, with D perhaps matching TRBD1 or TRBD2 (6 bases each). V was pared by 2 bases and J by 2 bases, with 19 bases between. CDR3 length: 17 residues. Germline CDR1 reads LNHDA; CDR2 reads SQIVND (reference sequence). CDR3 region: CASSIKGGRELPYEQYF. Written as DNA, the CDR3 is TGTGCCAGTAGTATAAAGGGGGGACGGGAGCTTCCCTACGAGCAGTACTTC.

The chain combines TRBV11-2 with TRBJ2-5, with 7 bases that match TRBD1. Germline V gene data show CDR1 as SGHAT and CDR2 as FQNNGV. V was clipped by 4 bases and J by 5 bases; unmatched bases: 7. CDR3 length equals 14 residues. CDR3 coding DNA: TGTGCCAGCAGCTCTCGACAGGGTTGGGAGACCCAGTACTTC. This encodes CASSSRQGWETQYF.

This clonotype showed up many times. The chain links TRBV28 to TRBJ2-1; maybe TRBD1 (5 bases). The length of the CDR3 is 14 residues. Germline lookup yields CDR1 MDHEN and CDR2 SYDVKM. The ends were cut back, 7 bases at V and 1 base at J, with 11 bases in the middle. The CDR3 coding sequence is TGTGCCAGCACCCTGACAGTTTCCTACAATGAGCAGTTCTTC. Its translation: CASTLTVSYNEQFF.

This chain connects TRBV5-5 to TRBJ2-7; D not resolved. V lost 5 bases to trimming and J lost 3 bases, with 12 bases between them. This CDR3 region has 13 residues. The germline gives CDR1 SGHKS, CDR2 YYEKEE (reference sequence). The DNA for the CDR3 is TGTGCCAGCAGTTTCGCCAGAGACTACGAGCAGTACTTC. This sequence encodes CASSFARDYEQYF. The entire variable domain, with the rest obtained from reference TRBV5-5 and TRBJ2-7, is as follows: DAGVTQSPTHLIKTRGQQVTLRCSPISGHKSVSWYQQVLGQGPQFIFQYYEKEERGRGNFPDRFSARQFPNYSSELNVNALLLGDSALYLCASSFARDYEQYFGPGTRLTVT.

J is TRBJ2-3 and V is TRBV6-2 or TRBV6-3, with a weak D call TRBD1 (5 bases). Germline V gives CDR1 MNHEY, CDR2 SVGEGT. The CDR3 length is 14 residues. Trimming removed 2 bases at V and 2 bases at J, with 8 bases between. The CDR3 region has the DNA TGTGCCAGCAGTTACAGACAGCCCACAGATACGCAGTATTTT. Translating gives CASSYRQPTDTQYF.

This clonotype was observed many times. This chain links TRBV6-1 with TRBJ1-1; the D is unclear. This CDR3 has 15 amino acids. Trimming pared 5 bases from V and 4 bases from J, leaving 17 bases between. CDR1 is MNHNS and CDR2 is SASEGT in the germline V gene. The CDR3 DNA sequence: TGTGCCAGCAGTTCCGACCCCGGAGTTGGCACTGAAGCTTTCTTT. As protein: CASSSDPGVGTEAFF.

The chain has TRBV28 and TRBJ1-4; D gene uncertain. Germline assignment: CDR1 MDHEN and CDR2 SYDVKM. Trimming stripped 5 bases from V and 8 bases from J, with 12 bases between. The length of the CDR3 is 13 residues. CDR3 sequence reads: CASSVRNREKLFF. For the CDR3, the DNA is TGTGCCAGCAGTGTCCGTAACCGAGAAAAACTGTTTTTT.